These T cell receptor beta chains were read from a single sample in a study of shared clonotypes between healthy human individuals. This table comes from immunoSEQ multiplex PCR, and its TCRdb copy is limited to in-frame clones, with some not included. In the table there are about 2.4 million clones, roughly 93% of which are singletons. Source material: naive CD4+ T cells from PBMCs. These receptors were taken from a man aged 18 to 29 in good health. Some clones in this sample may be carry-over from other donors' samples. The CDR3 runs from the conserved cysteine through the conserved F or W. Each record gives: V gene, J gene, CDR3 length, clone size, D gene, CDR3 protein, CDR3 DNA. D genes are given only for firm matches. Expanded clones are given a class, and other clones once, few, many or no size at all.

TRBV11-2,TRBJ2-3,17,once,TRBD1,CASSSHPGTALQDTQYF,TGTGCCAGCAGTTCTCATCCCGGGACAGCGTTACAGGATACGCAGTATTTT
TRBV4-2,TRBJ2-7,15,-,TRBD2,CASSQRTSGIYEQYF,TGTGCCAGCAGCCAAAGGACTAGCGGGATCTACGAGCAGTACTTC
TRBV2,TRBJ1-1,15,-,-,CASTSQGTDHTEAFF,TGTGCCAGCACCTCCCAGGGTACCGACCACACTGAAGCTTTCTTT
TRBV4-1,TRBJ2-1,17,-,-,CASSQRPSGVAYNEQFF,TGCGCCAGCAGCCAACGCCCCAGCGGAGTTGCCTACAATGAGCAGTTCTTC
TRBV7-9,TRBJ2-3,14,-,TRBD1,CASSEDRGTDTQYF,TGTGCCAGCAGCGAAGACAGGGGCACAGATACGCAGTATTTT
TRBV7-2,TRBJ2-3,14,-,TRBD2,CASSEGLAGDTQYF,TGTGCCAGCAGTGAGGGACTAGCGGGAGATACGCAGTATTTT
TRBV19,TRBJ1-2,14,-,TRBD1,CASSIAGGNYGYTF,TGTGCCAGTAGTATAGCAGGGGGTAACTATGGCTACACCTTC
TRBV7-2,TRBJ2-7,16,-,TRBD2,CASSSDPSGSPYEQYF,TGTGCCAGCAGCTCCGACCCTAGCGGGAGTCCCTACGAGCAGTACTTC
TRBV7-9,TRBJ2-5,18,once,-,CASSSLWTTPMGQETQYF,TGTGCCAGCAGCTCCCTATGGACTACCCCCATGGGACAAGAGACCCAGTACTTC
TRBV6-1,TRBJ2-4,13,-,-,CASSPGTQVRRYF,TGTGCCAGCAGCCCCGGGACACAGGTTAGGCGGTACTTC
TRBV2,TRBJ1-4,11,-,-,CASSVYEKLFF,TGTGCCAGCAGTGTGTACGAAAAACTGTTTTTT
TRBV29-1,TRBJ1-1,13,-,-,CSAGGTANTEAFF,TGCAGCGCCGGAGGGACGGCGAACACTGAAGCTTTCTTT
TRBV19,TRBJ1-5,16,-,-,CASTSTGGIGNQPQHF,TGTGCCAGCACGTCAACCGGGGGGATAGGCAATCAGCCCCAGCATTTT
TRBV12-5,TRBJ2-7,15,once,TRBD2,CASGSSGTSLNEQYF,TGTGCTAGTGGTTCCTCCGGGACTAGCCTCAACGAGCAGTACTTC